Listed below are T cell receptor beta chains from one sample, sequenced in a study of glioma-infiltrating T cells after dendritic cell vaccination. Libraries were prepared by immunoSEQ multiplex PCR; TCRdb keeps only in-frame clonotypes and omits some of them. The sample has around 96,000 clones, approximately 81% seen once. The sequencing here drew on blood, taken before dendritic cell vaccination. The receptors were sampled from a human donor with glioblastoma. The CDR3 runs from the conserved cysteine through the conserved F or W. The D gene is left open where the match is weak. Size values are once, few and many counts, or a class for expanded clones, and some rows have none.

d_gene: .; v_gene: TRBV28; abundance: .; j_gene: TRBJ2-2; CDR3aa: CASSTPGTGELFF; CDR3nt: TGTGCCAGCAGTACTCCGGGGACCGGGGAGCTGTTTTTT
d_gene: .; v_gene: TRBV9; abundance: .; j_gene: TRBJ1-1; CDR3aa: CASTPLRGARTEAFF; CDR3nt: TGTGCCAGCACGCCCTTACGGGGGGCAAGGACTGAAGCTTTCTTT
d_gene: TRBD2; v_gene: TRBV2; abundance: .; j_gene: TRBJ2-3; CDR3aa: CASSETSGVLADTQYF; CDR3nt: TGTGCCAGCAGTGAGACTAGCGGGGTACTCGCAGATACGCAGTATTTT
d_gene: .; v_gene: TRBV18; abundance: .; j_gene: TRBJ2-1; CDR3aa: CASSPGSDNEQFF; CDR3nt: TGTGCCAGCTCACCAGGCAGTGACAATGAGCAGTTCTTC
d_gene: TRBD1; v_gene: TRBV30; abundance: .; j_gene: TRBJ1-1; CDR3aa: CAGDRDTTEAFF; CDR3nt: TGTGCCGGGGACAGGGATACCACTGAAGCTTTCTTT
d_gene: TRBD1; v_gene: TRBV7-8; abundance: .; j_gene: TRBJ1-1; CDR3aa: CASSWDRVNTEAFF; CDR3nt: TGTGCCAGCAGCTGGGACAGGGTGAACACTGAAGCTTTCTTT
d_gene: .; v_gene: TRBV2; abundance: few; j_gene: TRBJ1-5; CDR3aa: CASSERKLNQPQHF; CDR3nt: TGTGCCAGCAGTGAACGCAAGCTTAATCAGCCCCAGCATTTT
d_gene: TRBD1; v_gene: TRBV7-4; abundance: .; j_gene: TRBJ1-4; CDR3aa: CASSLKVWAGTGKTNEKLFF; CDR3nt: TGTGCCAGCAGCTTAAAGGTCTGGGCTGGGACAGGGAAGACTAATGAAAAACTGTTTTTT
d_gene: .; v_gene: TRBV19; abundance: .; j_gene: TRBJ2-7; CDR3aa: CASSISGVAYEQYF; CDR3nt: TGTGCCAGTAGTATTTCGGGGGTTGCCTACGAGCAGTACTTC
d_gene: .; v_gene: TRBV6-1; abundance: once; j_gene: TRBJ2-3; CDR3aa: CASSAGPGGDTQYF; CDR3nt: TGTGCCAGCAGTGCAGGTCCAGGCGGGGATACGCAGTATTTT
d_gene: TRBD2; v_gene: TRBV5-1; abundance: .; j_gene: TRBJ2-7; CDR3aa: CASSLGASGSYEQYF; CDR3nt: TGCGCCAGCAGCTTGGGGGCTAGCGGGAGCTACGAGCAGTACTTC
d_gene: .; v_gene: TRBV2; abundance: .; j_gene: TRBJ2-2; CDR3aa: CASSDSYLNTGELFF; CDR3nt: TGTGCCAGCAGTGATTCCTATCTGAACACCGGGGAGCTGTTTTTT
d_gene: .; v_gene: TRBV28; abundance: .; j_gene: TRBJ2-1; CDR3aa: CASTAPGYNEQFF; CDR3nt: TGTGCCAGCACCGCCCCGGGGTACAATGAGCAGTTCTTC
d_gene: TRBD1; v_gene: TRBV7-8; abundance: .; j_gene: TRBJ1-2; CDR3aa: CASSLDGGDSHNGYTF; CDR3nt: TGTGCCAGCAGCTTAGATGGCGGGGACAGTCATAATGGCTACACCTTC
d_gene: .; v_gene: TRBV6-6; abundance: .; j_gene: TRBJ1-5; CDR3aa: CASIGQGGGQPQHF; CDR3nt: TGTGCCAGCATCGGACAAGGGGGGGGTCAGCCCCAGCATTTT
d_gene: .; v_gene: TRBV6-5; abundance: .; j_gene: TRBJ2-7; CDR3aa: CASSYSGQPFYEQYF; CDR3nt: TGTGCCAGCAGTTACTCCGGACAGCCCTTCTACGAGCAGTACTTC
d_gene: TRBD1; v_gene: TRBV2; abundance: .; j_gene: TRBJ1-4; CDR3aa: CASSSLQGAGEKLFF; CDR3nt: TGTGCCAGCAGTTCTCTACAGGGGGCAGGAGAAAAACTGTTTTTT
d_gene: TRBD1; v_gene: TRBV6-1; abundance: few; j_gene: TRBJ1-6; CDR3aa: CASSEDAGTEYSPLHF; CDR3nt: TGTGCCAGCAGCGAAGATGCCGGGACAGAGTATTCACCCCTCCACTTT
d_gene: .; v_gene: TRBV5-1; abundance: .; j_gene: TRBJ1-4; CDR3aa: CASSPLATNEKLFF; CDR3nt: TGCGCCAGCAGTCCACTTGCAACTAATGAAAAACTGTTTTTT
d_gene: .; v_gene: TRBV5-1; abundance: .; j_gene: TRBJ1-1; CDR3aa: CASSLAPPGEAFF; CDR3nt: TGCGCCAGCAGCTTGGCCCCCCCAGGGGAAGCTTTCTTT
d_gene: TRBD1; v_gene: TRBV15; abundance: .; j_gene: TRBJ2-7; CDR3aa: CATRKPGQGYEQYF; CDR3nt: TGTGCCACCAGAAAGCCGGGACAGGGCTACGAGCAGTACTTC
d_gene: .; v_gene: TRBV5-1; abundance: few; j_gene: TRBJ2-3; CDR3aa: CASSLTGTDTQYF; CDR3nt: TGCGCCAGCAGCTTAACAGGCACAGATACGCAGTATTTT
d_gene: TRBD1; v_gene: TRBV10-3; abundance: .; j_gene: TRBJ1-1; CDR3aa: CAIRTDRADTEAFF; CDR3nt: TGTGCCATCAGAACCGACAGGGCAGACACTGAAGCTTTCTTT
d_gene: TRBD1; v_gene: TRBV5-6; abundance: .; j_gene: TRBJ1-2; CDR3aa: CASSSTSGTGGRFYGYTF; CDR3nt: TGTGCCAGCAGCTCAACCTCCGGGACAGGGGGGAGATTCTATGGCTACACCTTC
d_gene: .; v_gene: TRBV5-1; abundance: .; j_gene: TRBJ1-1; CDR3aa: CASSLELAREAFF; CDR3nt: TGCGCCAGCAGCTTGGAACTCGCTCGGGAAGCTTTCTTT
d_gene: TRBD1; v_gene: TRBV28; abundance: .; j_gene: TRBJ1-1; CDR3aa: CASSRDRTERNTEAFF; CDR3nt: TGTGCCAGCAGTCGGGACAGGACAGAACGGAACACTGAAGCTTTCTTT
d_gene: TRBD2; v_gene: TRBV11-1; abundance: .; j_gene: TRBJ2-7; CDR3aa: CASSLAGASGGYEQYF; CDR3nt: TGTGCCAGCAGCTTAGCTGGGGCTAGCGGGGGATACGAGCAGTACTTC
d_gene: .; v_gene: TRBV11-1; abundance: .; j_gene: TRBJ1-1; CDR3aa: CASSLGRGRMNTEAFF; CDR3nt: TGTGCCAGCAGCTTAGGGCGGGGAAGGATGAACACTGAAGCTTTCTTT
d_gene: .; v_gene: TRBV10-3; abundance: once; j_gene: TRBJ2-7; CDR3aa: CAISKDISYEQYF; CDR3nt: TGTGCCATCTCTAAAGACATCTCCTACGAGCAGTACTTC
d_gene: TRBD1; v_gene: TRBV7-3; abundance: few; j_gene: TRBJ2-7; CDR3aa: CASSATGGAGIEQYF; CDR3nt: TGTGCCAGCAGCGCCACAGGGGGCGCCGGTATCGAGCAGTACTTC
d_gene: .; v_gene: TRBV6-1; abundance: .; j_gene: TRBJ1-5; CDR3aa: CASSEWRGRGNQPQHF; CDR3nt: TGTGCCAGCAGTGAATGGCGGGGAAGAGGGAATCAGCCCCAGCATTTT
d_gene: .; v_gene: TRBV6-5; abundance: .; j_gene: TRBJ1-1; CDR3aa: CASSTLPGKAFF; CDR3nt: TGTGCCAGCAGCACACTACCCGGGAAAGCTTTCTTT
d_gene: .; v_gene: TRBV7-9; abundance: .; j_gene: TRBJ1-3; CDR3aa: CASSLGQRNTIYF; CDR3nt: TGTGCCAGCAGCTTAGGTCAGAGAAACACCATATATTTT
d_gene: .; v_gene: TRBV12-2; abundance: .; j_gene: TRBJ1-4; CDR3aa: CASRFRKSEFEKLFF; CDR3nt: TGTGCAAGTCGCTTCAGGAAGTCCGAGTTTGAAAAACTGTTTTTT
d_gene: TRBD1; v_gene: TRBV6-5; abundance: .; j_gene: TRBJ1-1; CDR3aa: CASTGQGGTEAFF; CDR3nt: TGTGCCAGCACCGGACAGGGGGGGACTGAAGCTTTCTTT
d_gene: TRBD1; v_gene: TRBV6-5; abundance: once; j_gene: TRBJ2-7; CDR3aa: CASRDDRGTTYEQYF; CDR3nt: TGTGCCAGCAGGGACGACAGGGGAACTACTTACGAGCAGTACTTC
d_gene: TRBD1; v_gene: TRBV7-9; abundance: .; j_gene: TRBJ1-1; CDR3aa: CASSLVSGTGKGTEAFF; CDR3nt: TGTGCCAGCAGCTTAGTATCAGGGACAGGGAAGGGCACTGAAGCTTTCTTT
d_gene: TRBD1; v_gene: TRBV28; abundance: .; j_gene: TRBJ1-2; CDR3aa: CASSPGTATNYGYTF; CDR3nt: TGTGCCAGCAGTCCCGGGACAGCGACTAACTATGGCTACACCTTC
d_gene: .; v_gene: TRBV6-6; abundance: .; j_gene: TRBJ1-4; CDR3aa: CASSFQGEEKLFF; CDR3nt: TGTGCCAGCAGCTTCCAGGGTGAAGAAAAACTGTTTTTT
d_gene: .; v_gene: TRBV9; abundance: .; j_gene: TRBJ2-1; CDR3aa: CASSVTPHNEQFF; CDR3nt: TGTGCCAGCAGCGTTACACCCCACAATGAGCAGTTCTTC
d_gene: TRBD1; v_gene: TRBV10-3; abundance: .; j_gene: TRBJ1-4; CDR3aa: CAISDTGAFNEKLFF; CDR3nt: TGTGCCATCAGTGATACAGGGGCCTTTAATGAAAAACTGTTTTTT
d_gene: .; v_gene: TRBV9; abundance: .; j_gene: TRBJ2-3; CDR3aa: CASSVLERMGTQYF; CDR3nt: TGTGCCAGCAGCGTCCTGGAGCGAATGGGTACGCAGTATTTT
d_gene: .; v_gene: TRBV4-1; abundance: .; j_gene: TRBJ1-2; CDR3aa: CASSQEEGPLYGYTF; CDR3nt: TGCGCCAGCAGCCAAGAGGAGGGTCCCCTCTATGGCTACACCTTC
d_gene: .; v_gene: TRBV2; abundance: .; j_gene: TRBJ2-5; CDR3aa: CASRVLAIQETQYF; CDR3nt: TGTGCCAGCAGGGTCCTAGCGATCCAAGAGACCCAGTACTTC
d_gene: TRBD1; v_gene: TRBV5-1; abundance: .; j_gene: TRBJ2-3; CDR3aa: CASSRGQGNVDTQYF; CDR3nt: TGCGCCAGCAGCCGGGGACAGGGGAATGTGGATACGCAGTATTTT
d_gene: .; v_gene: TRBV6-5; abundance: .; j_gene: TRBJ2-5; CDR3aa: CASSPGTVQETQYF; CDR3nt: TGTGCCAGCAGCCCCGGGACTGTTCAAGAGACCCAGTACTTC
d_gene: TRBD1; v_gene: TRBV5-1; abundance: .; j_gene: TRBJ2-1; CDR3aa: CASLGQGGDNEQFF; CDR3nt: TGCGCCAGCCTGGGACAGGGTGGGGACAATGAGCAGTTCTTC
d_gene: TRBD1; v_gene: TRBV4-1; abundance: .; j_gene: TRBJ1-2; CDR3aa: CASSQALRTGADRGYTF; CDR3nt: TGCGCCAGCAGCCAAGCCCTTAGGACAGGGGCGGATCGGGGCTACACCTTC
d_gene: .; v_gene: TRBV7-8; abundance: .; j_gene: TRBJ1-1; CDR3aa: CASSHYREGTEAFF; CDR3nt: TGTGCCAGCAGCCATTACAGGGAAGGCACTGAAGCTTTCTTT
d_gene: TRBD1; v_gene: TRBV5-1; abundance: .; j_gene: TRBJ1-1; CDR3aa: CASSWGTEEAFF; CDR3nt: TGCGCCAGCAGCTGGGGGACAGAGGAAGCTTTCTTT
d_gene: .; v_gene: TRBV9; abundance: once; j_gene: TRBJ2-1; CDR3aa: CASSARGRGSYNEQFF; CDR3nt: TGTGCCAGCAGCGCTCGAGGGCGGGGCTCCTACAATGAGCAGTTCTTC